The 22 T cell receptor beta chains below come from one sample, sequenced in a study of cytomegalovirus exposure and HLA in healthy donors (dated by TCRdb to 2016 to 2017). Libraries were prepared through the immunoSEQ multiplex PCR assay. A mixture of 60 forward primers for TCR Vbeta segments and 13 reverse primers for TCR Jbeta segments was used in the multiplex PCR. The table comes from immuneACCESS by way of TCRdb, which keeps in-frame sequences with V and J called. Part of the clones is missing from these tables; in studies checked, under half for an unresolved V gene and the rest for unknown reasons. The sample includes about 25,000 clones, with around 70% observed a single time. The ten largest clonotypes hold approximately 4% of the sample. Specimen: PBMCs. The receptors shown here come from a woman aged 45-65 years in good health and CMV-seronegative.

The chain combines TRBV14 with TRBJ1-1; D is possibly TRBD1 (6 bases). In germline, CDR1 is SGHDN, CDR2 FVKESK. The length of the CDR3 is 14 residues. V shed 2 bases and J shed 5 bases, with 12 bases lying between them. DNA for the CDR3: TGTGCCAGCAGCCAACTACAGGGATGGACTGAAGCTTTCTTT. This translates into CASSQLQGWTEAFF.

The rearrangement joins TRBV4-1 to TRBJ1-5, with TRBD1 as a possible D gene (6 bases). CDR3 length equals 13 residues. Trimming stripped 3 bases from V and 5 bases from J, with 8 bases between. Germline lookup yields CDR1 MGHRA and CDR2 YSYEKL. The CDR3 here is CASSQHRDQPQHF. CDR3 DNA sequence: TGCGCCAGCAGCCAGCACAGGGATCAGCCCCAGCATTTT.

This chain connects TRBV15 to TRBJ1-1; unclear D gene. Germline lookup yields CDR1 LNHNV and CDR2 YYDKDF (reference sequence). The CDR3 runs to 15 residues. V lost 0 bases and J 2 bases, leaving 10 bases between the germline ends. CDR3 amino acids: CATSRDSLTNTEAFF. CDR3 nucleotides: TGTGCCACCAGCAGAGATTCTTTAACAAACACTGAAGCTTTCTTT.

The chain combines TRBV6-5 with TRBJ1-1; 8 nucleotides line up with TRBD1. Germline loops: CDR1 MNHEY, CDR2 SVGAGI. CDR3 size: 13 residues. The V gene end was trimmed by 5 bases and the J gene end by 5 bases; junction bases not matched to a gene: 4. The CDR3 reads CASSPRGLTEAFF. CDR3 coding DNA: TGTGCCAGCAGTCCCAGGGGGCTGACTGAAGCTTTCTTT.

The chain combines TRBV7-9 with TRBJ1-5; TRBD1 matches 8 bases. V lost 4 bases and J lost 0; bases outside the gene matches: 5. The CDR3 spans 16 residues. Germline-derived CDR1 and CDR2 are SEHNR and FQNEAQ (reference sequence). The CDR3 protein is CASSSAGGYSNQPQHF. CDR3 nucleotides: TGTGCCAGCAGCTCCGCAGGGGGCTATAGCAATCAGCCCCAGCATTTT.

The rearrangement uses TRBV10-3 and TRBJ2-7, with 9 bases aligning to TRBD1. This CDR3 region has 13 residues. Germline V gives CDR1 ENHRY, CDR2 SYGVKD. After removal of 7 bases from V and 3 bases from J, the junction contained 4 bases not matched to a gene. The CDR3 spells CAINRQGDYEQYF. CDR3 nucleotide sequence: TGTGCCATCAACCGACAGGGGGACTACGAGCAGTACTTC.

This clone has a handful of counts. Here the CDR3 reads CASSEGRDQETQYF. The CDR3 coding sequence is TGTGCCAGCAGTGAAGGCAGGGACCAAGAGACCCAGTACTTC. The chain couples TRBV6-1 to TRBJ2-5; maybe TRBD1 (5 bases). The CDR3 sequence is 14 residues long. Trimming left V 1 base short and J 0 bases short, with 6 bases between. CDR1 and CDR2 from the germline V gene are MNHNS and SASEGT.

This sequence joins TRBV5-3 and TRBJ1-2; TRBD1 agrees at 7 bases. TRBV5-3 is classed as an ORF, of uncertain function. CDR3 length: 13 residues. With 5 bases clipped from V and 1 base from J, the junction kept 2 bases outside the gene matches. The CDR3: CARRGDSNYGYTF. CDR3 DNA: TGTGCCAGAAGGGGGGACAGTAACTATGGCTACACCTTC.

The gene calls are TRBV4-1 and TRBJ2-7; the D is unclear. The CDR3 spans 17 residues. Trimming stripped 0 bases from V and 6 bases from J, with 21 bases between. In germline, CDR1 is MGHRA, CDR2 YSYEKL. CDR3 in DNA: TGCGCCAGCAGCCAAGACATTAGAGCAGTCTGGGCCTCCGAGCAGTACTTC. It specifies CASSQDIRAVWASEQYF.

This clone was picked up a small number of times. The chain recombines TRBV6-1 with TRBJ2-1; 7 bases agree with TRBD2. The CDR3 runs to 14 residues. The V gene's germline CDR1 is MNHNS and CDR2 SASEGT. With V trimmed by 5 bases and J by 5 bases, 6 bases remained unmatched. CDR3 bases: TGTGCCAGCAGTATTAGCGGGTCTAACAATGAGCAGTTCTTC. Translating gives CASSISGSNNEQFF.

This clone was picked up a small number of times. This chain links TRBV29-1 with TRBJ2-7, with 7 bases identical to TRBD1. CDR1 SQVTM and CDR2 ANQGSEA come from the germline V gene. The CDR3 is 12 amino acids. Losses at the gene ends were 4 bases for V and 4 bases for J; bases not matched to a gene: 4. The CDR3 nucleotides are TGCAGCGTTGGGACAGGTCTGTACGAGCAGTACTTC. Translated, it gives CSVGTGLYEQYF.

The gene calls are TRBV6-5 and TRBJ2-7; 8 bases are shared with TRBD1. Germline V gene data show CDR1 as MNHEY and CDR2 as SVGAGI. The CDR3 spans 13 residues. Trimming removed 2 bases from V and 4 bases from J; junction bases left unmatched: 1. The CDR3 bases are TGTGCCAGCAGTTACGGGACAGGTTACGAGCAGTACTTC. Protein: CASSYGTGYEQYF.

The chain couples TRBV7-6 to TRBJ2-1; D gene unclear. V was pared by 4 bases and J by 0 bases, with 16 bases between. Per the germline V gene, CDR1 is SGHVS and CDR2 is FNYEAQ. This CDR3 is 17 amino acids long. CDR3: CASSSHLKPSSYNEQFF. DNA of the CDR3: TGTGCCAGCAGCTCCCACCTGAAACCGAGCTCCTACAATGAGCAGTTCTTC.

In its sample, this clone ranks as medium-sized (0.01 to 0.1%). The chain joins TRBV6-4 to TRBJ1-5, with 7 bases fitting TRBD1. Per the germline V gene, CDR1 is MRHNA and CDR2 is SNTAGT. The CDR3 is made up of 16 amino acids. The V and J ends lost 6 bases and 3 bases, in that order; junction bases with no gene match: 11. CDR3 bases: TGTGCCAGCAGGGAACGACCGGGACAGTACAATCAGCCCCAGCATTTT. Translated: CASRERPGQYNQPQHF.

This clone was detected a few times. The V and J genes are TRBV7-9 and TRBJ2-1; 7 bases line up with TRBD2. Germline CDR1 SEHNR, CDR2 FQNEAQ (reference sequence). The CDR3 loop spans 13 amino acids. Trimming took 8 bases from V and 5 from J; bases not matched to a gene: 6. This CDR3 is CASAASGNNEQFF. The CDR3 bases are TGTGCCAGCGCGGCTAGCGGCAACAATGAGCAGTTCTTC.

This clone was counted a single time. The gene calls are TRBV5-8 and TRBJ2-7; D uncertain. Trimming pared 4 bases from V and 7 bases from J, leaving 9 bases between. This CDR3 region has 11 residues. Germline values: CDR1 SGHTS, CDR2 YDEGEE. CDR3 coding DNA: TGTGCCAGCAGCCTAAAACGAGAGCAGTACTTC. As protein: CASSLKREQYF.

The chain couples TRBV28 to TRBJ1-1, with D possibly TRBD1 on 5 matching bases. Trimming stripped 4 bases from V and 1 base from J, with 16 bases between. There are 16 residues in the CDR3. Germline CDR1 reads MDHEN; CDR2 reads SYDVKM. The CDR3 loop reads CASSSFTQQGNTEAFF. CDR3 sequence (DNA): TGTGCCAGCAGTTCCTTTACGCAGCAGGGGAACACTGAAGCTTTCTTT.

This chain connects TRBV4-1 to TRBJ1-5; D call uncertain. In germline, CDR1 is MGHRA, CDR2 YSYEKL. V lost 1 base and J lost 8, with 6 bases in between. This CDR3 spans 12 amino acids. Written as DNA, the CDR3 is TGCGCCAGCAGCCAAGGGGGAGAGCCCCAGCATTTT. Encoded protein: CASSQGGEPQHF.

The CDR3 loop reads CASSPGGDEQFF. In nucleotides, the CDR3 is TGTGCCAGCTCCCCGGGGGGGGATGAGCAGTTCTTC. This chain links TRBV2 with TRBJ2-1; 8 bases align to TRBD2. With V trimmed by 8 bases and J by 8 bases, 5 bases remained unmatched. The CDR3 is made up of 12 amino acids. The germline V gene has CDR1 SNHLY and CDR2 FYNNEI.

This rearrangement joins TRBV5-1 to TRBJ2-2; tentatively, D is TRBD1 (5 bases). Germline CDR1 is SGHRS and CDR2 is YFSETQ. This CDR3 region has 15 residues. The V end was cut by 3 bases, the J end by 3 bases, with 12 bases between. This chain's CDR3 is CASSYAVGHTGELFF. The CDR3 nucleotides are TGCGCCAGCAGCTATGCCGTGGGGCACACCGGGGAGCTGTTTTTT. Full variable domain (remainder filled in from reference TRBV5-1 and TRBJ2-2): KAGVTQTPRYLIKTRGQQVTLSCSPISGHRSVSWYQQTPGQGLQFLFEYFSETQRNKGNFPGRFSGRQFSNSRSEMNVSTLELGDSALYLCASSYAVGHTGELFFGEGSRLTVL.

A single count supports this clone. The V and J genes are TRBV7-8 and TRBJ2-1, with 7 positions matching TRBD2. The CDR3 spans 19 residues. V gave up 1 base and J gave up 0 bases; unmatched junction bases: 12. Germline lookup yields CDR1 SGHVS and CDR2 FQNEAQ. The CDR3 DNA follows: TGTGCCAGCAGCTTAGGGTCGGCGCGGGAGAGTAGCTCCTACAATGAGCAGTTCTTC. Translating it yields CASSLGSARESSSYNEQFF.

This clone was counted only a few times. The genes are TRBV6-1 and TRBJ2-3, with 10 bases matching TRBD1. Looked up from germline, CDR1 is MNHNS and CDR2 is SASEGT. CDR3 length: 15 residues. Unmatched junction bases numbered 7, after V lost 8 bases and J lost 2 bases. The CDR3 nucleotides are TGTGCCAGCTCCGGGACAGGGGAACTCACAGATACGCAGTATTTT. The encoded protein is CASSGTGELTDTQYF.